This entry is about one T cell receptor beta chain. This CDR3 has 16 amino acids. CDR1 is SGHRS and CDR2 is YFSETQ in the germline V gene. V gave up 0 bases and J gave up 6 bases, with 16 bases separating them. It was genomic DNA that served as the template for profiling TCR beta VDJ and CDR3. TCRdb redid the calling of the reads with MiXCR, one entry per CDR3 protein. This sample has 110,000 or so distinct CDR3 sequences, with 45% to 60% found just once. The sample belongs to a study of CD8+CD57+ T cells in acquired aplastic anemia. Turning to the study itself: Mean yield of DNA from sorted CD4+ and CD8+ cells was about 3.2 ug.

Patients sequenced had flow cytometry evidence of CD8+CD57+ cell expansion. This TCR derives from a human donor with aplastic anemia. Sequenced input: sorted CD4+, CD8+, or CD8+CD57+ T cells (not recorded which) from PBMCs. The genes are TRBV5-1 and TRBJ1-5; a possible D gene is TRBD1 (6 bases). The DNA for the CDR3 is TGCGCCAGCAGCTTGGACGGACAGAGAGCGGGTCAGCCCCAGCATTTT. Protein product: CASSLDGQRAGQPQHF. The variable domain in full, completed from reference TRBV5-1 and TRBJ1-5, reads KAGVTQTPRYLIKTRGQQVTLSCSPISGHRSVSWYQQTPGQGLQFLFEYFSETQRNKGNFPGRFSGRQFSNSRSEMNVSTLELGDSALYLCASSLDGQRAGQPQHFGDGTRLSIL.